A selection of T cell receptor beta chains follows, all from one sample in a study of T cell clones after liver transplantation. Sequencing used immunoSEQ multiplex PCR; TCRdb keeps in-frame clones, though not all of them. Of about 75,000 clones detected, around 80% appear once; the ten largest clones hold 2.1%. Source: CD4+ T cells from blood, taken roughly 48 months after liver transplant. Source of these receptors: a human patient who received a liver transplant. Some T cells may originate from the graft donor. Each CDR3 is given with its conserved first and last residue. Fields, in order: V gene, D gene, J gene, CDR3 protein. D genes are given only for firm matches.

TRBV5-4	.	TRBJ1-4	CASSSATNEKLFF
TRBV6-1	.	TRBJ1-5	CASSQDFDTYSNQPQHF
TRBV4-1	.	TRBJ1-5	CASSHAPGGGPQHF
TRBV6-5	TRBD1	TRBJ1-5	CASSYSGTGSVQPQHF
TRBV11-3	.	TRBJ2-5	CASSFRSQETQYF
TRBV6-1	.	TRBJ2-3	CASSEMWEDTQYF
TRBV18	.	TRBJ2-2	CASSPRVGGELFF
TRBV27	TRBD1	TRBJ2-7	CASSIDRGQREQYF
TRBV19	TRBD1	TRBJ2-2	CATTDRAPANTGELFF
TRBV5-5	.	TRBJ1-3	CASSSTVSGNTIYF
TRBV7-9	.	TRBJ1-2	CASTLSLQNNYGYTF
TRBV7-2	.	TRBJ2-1	CASSEGRLIAYNEQFF
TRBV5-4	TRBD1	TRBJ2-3	CASSPGTGTTDTQYF
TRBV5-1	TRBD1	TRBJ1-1	CASSSQTGVPEAFF
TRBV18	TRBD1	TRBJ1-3	CASSLTGEDTIYF
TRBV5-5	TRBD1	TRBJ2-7	CASSSQGALHYEQYF
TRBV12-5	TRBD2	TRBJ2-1	CASGTGLAEGYNEQFF
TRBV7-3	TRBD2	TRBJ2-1	CASSRPAGLAGLRNNEQFF
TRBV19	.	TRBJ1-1	CASSIDFRNTEAFF
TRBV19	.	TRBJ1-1	CASSMGLTNTEAFF
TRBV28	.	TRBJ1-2	CASTTGNYGYTF
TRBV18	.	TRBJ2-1	CASSPIAGTTEQFF
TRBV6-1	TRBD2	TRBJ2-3	CASSRDYPSTDTQYF
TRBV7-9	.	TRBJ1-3	CASSLGRLNTIYF
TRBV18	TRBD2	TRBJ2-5	CASSPLKAGQETQYF
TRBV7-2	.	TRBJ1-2	CASSLGTGNYGYTF
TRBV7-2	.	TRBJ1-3	CASSLRGNTIYF
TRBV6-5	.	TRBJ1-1	CASNYAEKAFF
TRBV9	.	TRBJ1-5	CASSVGEHQPQHF
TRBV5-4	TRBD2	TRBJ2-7	CASSFPGLAGVGEQYF
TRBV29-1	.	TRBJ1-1	CSVEARVGTEAFF
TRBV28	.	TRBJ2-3	CASSSFGTQYF
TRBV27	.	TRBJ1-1	CASGPYTTSHTEAFF
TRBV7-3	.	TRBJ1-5	CASSSRNQPQHF
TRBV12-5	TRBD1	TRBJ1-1	CASGSIRRDRGPSITEAFF
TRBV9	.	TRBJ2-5	CASSVAAQETQYF
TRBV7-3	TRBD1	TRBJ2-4	CASSLRGQGANIQYF
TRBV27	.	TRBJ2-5	CASSSGLSAETQYF
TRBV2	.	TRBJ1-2	CASRGRTSYGYTF
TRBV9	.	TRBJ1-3	CASSLQGSSGNTIYF
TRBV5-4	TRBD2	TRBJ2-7	CASSLRGDYEQYF